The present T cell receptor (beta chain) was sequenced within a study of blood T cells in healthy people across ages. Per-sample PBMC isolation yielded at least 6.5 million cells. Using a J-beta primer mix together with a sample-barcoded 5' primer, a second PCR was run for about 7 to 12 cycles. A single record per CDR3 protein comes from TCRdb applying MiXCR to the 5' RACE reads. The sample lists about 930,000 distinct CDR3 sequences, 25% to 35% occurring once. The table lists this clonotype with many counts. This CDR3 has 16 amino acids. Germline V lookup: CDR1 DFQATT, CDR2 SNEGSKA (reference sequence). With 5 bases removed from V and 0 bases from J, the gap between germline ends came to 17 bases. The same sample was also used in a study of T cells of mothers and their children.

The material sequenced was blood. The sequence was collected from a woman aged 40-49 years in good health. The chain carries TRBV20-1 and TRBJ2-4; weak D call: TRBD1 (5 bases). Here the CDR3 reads CSAGSTGALAKNIQYF. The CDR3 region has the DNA TGCAGTGCTGGATCAACAGGCGCACTAGCCAAAAACATTCAGTACTTC.